Sequencing of this TCR beta chain was carried out in a study of cytomegalovirus exposure and HLA in healthy donors. Study-level findings and limits: DRB1 had the most TCR associations and HLA-C the fewest, a later analysis found, with rates varying by HLA locus. There were several of the most significant clusters that appeared linked to common viral pathogens in a later analysis.

The PCR used 60 Vbeta and 13 Jbeta primers. Profiling relied on immunoSEQ multiplex PCR, and the TCRdb table lists in-frame clones only, not all of them. The sample includes 150,000 to 200,000 clones, around 85% of them seen just once. This CDR3 has 13 residues. Trimming took 6 bases from V and 3 from J; bases not matched to a gene: 0. In germline, CDR1 is MNHEY, CDR2 SVGAGI. For this clone: Its target is not known.

Material: PBMCs. The V and J genes are TRBV6-5 and TRBJ2-2; 8 positions match TRBD1. The clonotype originates from a man aged 35 to 55 in good health and CMV-seropositive. The CDR3 reads CASRTGDTGELFF. The CDR3 region has the DNA TGTGCCAGCAGGACAGGGGACACCGGGGAGCTGTTTTTT.